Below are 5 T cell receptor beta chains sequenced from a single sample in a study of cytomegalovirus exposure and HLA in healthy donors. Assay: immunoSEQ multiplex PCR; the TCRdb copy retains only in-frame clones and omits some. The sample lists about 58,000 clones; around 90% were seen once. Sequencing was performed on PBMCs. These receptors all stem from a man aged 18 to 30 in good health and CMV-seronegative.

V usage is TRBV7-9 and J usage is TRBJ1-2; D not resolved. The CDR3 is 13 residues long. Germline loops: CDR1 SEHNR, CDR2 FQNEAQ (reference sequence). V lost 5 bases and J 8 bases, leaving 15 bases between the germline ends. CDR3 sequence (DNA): TGTGCCAGCAGCCCCGGTAGTTCATACGGCTACACCTTC. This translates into CASSPGSSYGYTF. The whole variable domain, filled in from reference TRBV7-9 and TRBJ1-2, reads DTGVSQNPRHKITKRGQNVTFRCDPISEHNRLYWYRQTLGQGPEFLTYFQNEAQLEKSRLLSDRFSAERPKGSFSTLEIQRTEQGDSAMYLCASSPGSSYGYTFGSGTRLTVV.

The CDR3 region is CASSNKRRNTDTQYF. In nucleotides, the CDR3 is TGTGCCAGTAGTAACAAAAGGCGGAACACAGATACGCAGTATTTT. The chain couples TRBV19 to TRBJ2-3; D not certain. V dropped 4 bases and J dropped 2 bases, with 13 bases sitting between them. This CDR3 has 15 amino acids. Germline values: CDR1 LNHDA, CDR2 SQIVND (reference sequence). The entire variable domain, with the rest obtained from reference TRBV19 and TRBJ2-3, is as follows: DGGITQSPKYLFRKEGQNVTLSCEQNLNHDAMYWYRQDPGQGLRLIYYSQIVNDFQKGDIAEGYSVSREKKESFPLTVTSAQKNPTAFYLCASSNKRRNTDTQYFGPGTRLTVL.

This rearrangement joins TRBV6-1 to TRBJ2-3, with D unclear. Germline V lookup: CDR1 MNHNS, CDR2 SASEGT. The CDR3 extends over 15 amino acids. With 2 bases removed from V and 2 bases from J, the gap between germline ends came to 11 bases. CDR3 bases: TGTGCCAGCAGTGAAAAGAGATTAACCACAGATACGCAGTATTTT. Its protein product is CASSEKRLTTDTQYF.

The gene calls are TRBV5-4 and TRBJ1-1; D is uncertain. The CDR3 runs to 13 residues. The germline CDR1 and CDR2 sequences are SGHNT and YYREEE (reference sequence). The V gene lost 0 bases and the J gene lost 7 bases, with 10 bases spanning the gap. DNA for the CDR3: TGTGCCAGCAGCTTGGCCGGGTCTAATGAAGCTTTCTTT. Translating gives CASSLAGSNEAFF.

Written as DNA, the CDR3 is TGTGCCAGCAGCTTGGGAGGCGTCGGTAACTATGGCTACACCTTC. Its protein is CASSLGGVGNYGYTF. J is TRBJ1-2 and V is TRBV5-4; D unresolved. Germline CDR1 and CDR2: SGHNT and YYREEE (reference sequence). The V end lost 0 bases, the J end lost 1 base, and 10 bases lay between the germline ends. This CDR3 has 15 residues.